This TCR beta chain was observed in a study of cytomegalovirus exposure and HLA in healthy donors. Points from the study as a whole: A later analysis showed that HLA-associated TCR beta chains had undergone more clonal expansion than equally common others.

PCR involved 60 Vbeta and 13 Jbeta primers. Using immunoSEQ multiplex PCR, the repertoire was profiled, and TCRdb retains in-frame clones only, with some absent. The sample shows some 150,000 clones, about four fifths of them seen only once. J lost 8 bases, V lost 5 bases, and 9 bases had no gene match. The CDR3 spans 15 residues. Per germline, CDR1 MNHEY and CDR2 SMNVEV (reference sequence). With respect to this clone: The antigen remains undetermined.

This clonotype originated in a man in his forties in good health and CMV-seropositive. This chain joins TRBV27 and TRBJ1-6, with 7 bases lining up with TRBD1. The material sequenced was PBMCs. The CDR3 region has the DNA TGTGCCAGCAGTCGAACAGGGGCCTCTTATTCACCCCTCCACTTT. This encodes CASSRTGASYSPLHF.